The 17 T cell receptor beta chains reported below all come from one sample, sequenced in a study of cytomegalovirus exposure and HLA in healthy donors. PCR primers comprised 60 Vbeta and 13 Jbeta primers. Data came from immunoSEQ multiplex PCR; TCRdb stores just in-frame clones and leaves some out. This table holds fewer than 200,000 clones, about 84% found once. Input material: PBMCs. These receptors all stem from a woman aged 25 to 39 in good health and CMV-seropositive.

The chain has TRBV12-5 and TRBJ1-1; no firm D call. This CDR3 is 19 amino acids long. CDR1 and CDR2 from the germline V gene are LGHNT and FRNRAP. The V and J ends lost 1 base and 0 bases respectively, with 21 bases between them. The CDR3 spells CASGLGTSTVSPMNTEAFF. CDR3 DNA sequence: TGTGCTAGTGGTTTGGGCACCTCCACAGTGTCCCCGATGAACACTGAAGCTTTCTTT.

The rearrangement joins TRBV18 to TRBJ1-5; the D is unclear. The CDR3 spans 12 residues. V lost 0 bases and J 9 bases, leaving 6 bases between the germline ends. Per germline, CDR1 KGHSH and CDR2 LQKENI. CDR3 protein: CASSPPGGPQHF. The CDR3 nucleotides are TGTGCCAGCTCACCACCGGGAGGGCCCCAGCATTTT.

The V call is TRBV7-8, the J call TRBJ1-1; D might be TRBD1 (5 bases). Per germline, CDR1 SGHVS and CDR2 FQNEAQ. V was pared by 6 bases and J by 2 bases, with 16 bases between. This CDR3 comprises 15 residues. CDR3: CASSIDRVSNTEAFF. In nucleotides, the CDR3 is TGTGCCAGCAGTATAGACAGAGTGAGTAACACTGAAGCTTTCTTT.

This sequence joins TRBV4-2 and TRBJ2-3; maybe TRBD1 (6 bases). The CDR3 loop spans 14 amino acids. V lost 5 bases and J lost 4, with 13 bases in between. The germline V gene encodes CDR1 LGHNA and CDR2 YNFKEQ. CDR3 sequence (DNA): TGTGCCAGCAGCATACAGGGAGTGGCAGATACGCAGTATTTT. This codes for CASSIQGVADTQYF.

The V call is TRBV28, the J call TRBJ1-5, with 8 positions matching TRBD1. With 1 base clipped from V and 3 bases from J, the junction kept 8 bases outside the gene matches. This CDR3 contains 17 residues. Germline CDR1 reads MDHEN; CDR2 reads SYDVKM. The CDR3 is CASSLLTRTGNNQPQHF. In DNA form, the CDR3 reads TGTGCCAGCAGTTTATTAACCCGGACAGGGAACAATCAGCCCCAGCATTTT.

This clone was seen a few times. The chain uses TRBV9 and TRBJ1-5; D remains unclear. The CDR3 covers 16 residues. Deletions cut 1 base from V and 0 bases from J, with 11 bases between. Germline V gene data show CDR1 as SGDLS and CDR2 as YYNGEE. The CDR3 nucleotides are TGTGCCAGCAGCGTACAGGACTCTCCTAGCAATCAGCCCCAGCATTTT. Translated, it gives CASSVQDSPSNQPQHF.

The V call is TRBV6-1, the J call TRBJ1-3, with unresolved D. The V and J ends lost 1 base and 0 bases respectively, with 7 bases between them. The length of the CDR3 is 15 residues. Germline V gives CDR1 MNHNS, CDR2 SASEGT. Here the CDR3 DNA reads TGTGCCAGCAGTGAAGTGTTCAGCTCTGGAAACACCATATATTTT. This sequence encodes CASSEVFSSGNTIYF.

This clone was found once. The rearrangement uses TRBV28 and TRBJ2-7, with unresolved D. This CDR3 is built from 12 residues. V was cut by 5 bases and J by 3 bases, with 8 bases left in between. Germline V gene data show CDR1 as MDHEN and CDR2 as SYDVKM. CDR3 DNA: TGTGCCAGCAGTAGCCCCCTCTACGAGCAGTACTTC. Translating it yields CASSSPLYEQYF.

V is TRBV9 and J is TRBJ2-3, with TRBD2 matching over 10 bases. V dropped 0 bases and J dropped 2; count of bases not matched to a gene: 3. Germline CDR1 SGDLS, CDR2 YYNGEE. The CDR3 length is 16 residues. The CDR3 reads CASSVVSGGATDTQYF. CDR3 sequence (DNA): TGTGCCAGCAGCGTAGTAAGCGGGGGGGCCACAGATACGCAGTATTTT.

The chain joins TRBV11-1 to TRBJ2-7; 7 bases fit TRBD2. In germline, CDR1 is SGHAT, CDR2 FQDESV (reference sequence). The CDR3 is 14 amino acids. V dropped 3 bases and J dropped 3; count of bases not matched to a gene: 5. The CDR3, as DNA: TGTGCCAGCAGCTTGGCAGCGGGAATCTACGAGCAGTACTTC. It encodes CASSLAAGIYEQYF.

This clone has only a few counts. CDR3 sequence reads: CASSLLRLGTDTQYF. CDR3 DNA: TGTGCCAGCAGCTTACTCCGGTTGGGCACAGATACGCAGTATTTT. The chain combines TRBV7-9 with TRBJ2-3, with no clear D. The ends were cut back, 2 bases at V and 1 base at J, with 10 bases in the middle. The germline V gene has CDR1 SEHNR and CDR2 FQNEAQ (reference sequence). The CDR3 extends over 15 amino acids.

This clone was seen a single time. This rearrangement joins TRBV30 to TRBJ2-7, with 8 positions matching TRBD1. The CDR3 has 13 residues. Germline CDR1 is GTSNPN and CDR2 is SVGIG (reference sequence). V trimming: 3 bases; J trimming: 2 bases; junction bases outside the gene matches: 3. CDR3 in amino acids: CAWRRDRTYEQYF. CDR3 DNA sequence: TGTGCCTGGAGAAGGGACAGGACCTACGAGCAGTACTTC. Full variable domain (outside the CDR3, taken from reference TRBV30 and TRBJ2-7): SQTIHQWPATLVQPVGSPLSLECTVEGTSNPNLYWYRQAAGRGLQLLFYSVGIGQISSEVPQNLSASRPQDRQFILSSKKLLLSDSGFYLCAWRRDRTYEQYFGPGTRLTVT.

This chain links TRBV25-1 with TRBJ2-3, with 9 nucleotides matching TRBD1. V dropped 4 bases and J dropped 1; count of bases not matched to a gene: 9. The CDR3 is 17 amino acids. Looked up from germline, CDR1 is MGHDK and CDR2 is SYGVNS. CDR3 DNA: TGTGCCAGCAGTGGGACAGGGGCCTTCGCTGGCACAGATACGCAGTATTTT. Protein sequence: CASSGTGAFAGTDTQYF.

This clone was picked up one time. The V gene is TRBV19, the J gene TRBJ1-2; possible D gene TRBD1, 6 bases. Trimming pared 6 bases from V and 4 bases from J, leaving 9 bases between. This CDR3 contains 12 residues. The germline CDR1 and CDR2 sequences are LNHDA and SQIVND (reference sequence). CDR3 residues: CASRGQTYGYTF. In nucleotides, the CDR3 is TGTGCCAGTAGAGGACAGACCTATGGCTACACCTTC.

The chain links TRBV5-1 to TRBJ1-3, with D possibly matching TRBD1 (5 bases). This CDR3 is 19 amino acids long. The V end lost 0 bases, the J end lost 3 bases, and 22 bases lay between the germline ends. Germline V gene lookup returns CDR1 SGHRS and CDR2 YFSETQ. CDR3 bases: TGCGCCAGCAGCTTGGCCCCGGGTCGGGCGGGACCCTTTGGAAACACCATATATTTT. Residues: CASSLAPGRAGPFGNTIYF.

The chain carries TRBV9 and TRBJ2-5; 9 bases align to TRBD1. With 1 base clipped from V and 4 bases from J, the junction kept 5 bases outside the gene matches. Germline V gene data show CDR1 as SGDLS and CDR2 as YYNGEE. The CDR3 spans 15 residues. CDR3 amino acids: CASSVLQGAGETQYF. CDR3 DNA: TGTGCCAGCAGCGTATTACAGGGGGCCGGAGAGACCCAGTACTTC.

The genes are TRBV7-2 and TRBJ2-6; TRBD1 is a possible D gene (6 bases). CDR1 is SGHTA and CDR2 is FQGNSA in the germline V gene. The ends were cut back, 5 bases at V and 0 bases at J, with 8 bases in the middle. CDR3 length equals 15 residues. This CDR3 reads CASSPGVSGANVLTF. DNA for the CDR3: TGTGCCAGCAGCCCAGGGGTCTCTGGGGCCAACGTCCTGACTTTC.